This is a list of T cell receptor beta chains from one sample in a study of shared clonotypes between healthy human individuals. Libraries were prepared by immunoSEQ multiplex PCR; TCRdb keeps only in-frame clonotypes and omits some of them. This sample yields 450,000 to 650,000 clones, of which around three quarters are seen a single time; around 12% belongs to the top ten. The sample comprised PBMCs. These receptors were taken from a woman in her forties in good health. Some clones in this sample may be carry-over from other donors' samples. Both conserved end residues are part of each CDR3. The order of the fields is clone size, V gene, J gene, D gene, CDR3 protein. D genes are given only for firm matches. A clone size is listed for some rows: how often the clone was seen (once, few, many), or a class if it is expanded.

clone size: .; V gene: TRBV29-1; J gene: TRBJ2-3; D gene: .; CDR3 protein: CSVESAELQDTQYF
clone size: once; V gene: TRBV7-9; J gene: TRBJ1-1; D gene: .; CDR3 protein: CASLVGAEAVTEAFF
clone size: .; V gene: TRBV18; J gene: TRBJ2-2; D gene: TRBD2; CDR3 protein: CASSPNEQEAGGPVTGELFF
clone size: .; V gene: TRBV14; J gene: TRBJ1-2; D gene: .; CDR3 protein: CASSQDPWGGASYGYTF
clone size: .; V gene: TRBV5-1; J gene: TRBJ1-2; D gene: .; CDR3 protein: CASSLEGGLRLNYGYTF
clone size: .; V gene: TRBV6-1; J gene: TRBJ2-7; D gene: .; CDR3 protein: CASGGYEQYF
clone size: .; V gene: TRBV7-2; J gene: TRBJ2-7; D gene: .; CDR3 protein: CASSLSGISYEQYF
clone size: .; V gene: TRBV15; J gene: TRBJ2-2; D gene: TRBD1; CDR3 protein: CATSRGGVGQGSGELFF
clone size: .; V gene: TRBV7-3; J gene: TRBJ1-4; D gene: .; CDR3 protein: CASSLDHGEKLFF
clone size: .; V gene: TRBV4-1; J gene: TRBJ2-1; D gene: .; CDR3 protein: CASSQVGQTNEQFF
clone size: .; V gene: TRBV19; J gene: TRBJ2-1; D gene: .; CDR3 protein: CASTHTGGGYEQFF
clone size: .; V gene: TRBV5-1; J gene: TRBJ2-7; D gene: .; CDR3 protein: CASSLDGEQYF
clone size: once; V gene: TRBV7-8; J gene: TRBJ1-4; D gene: .; CDR3 protein: CASSKRQFLGEKLFF
clone size: .; V gene: TRBV18; J gene: TRBJ1-5; D gene: .; CDR3 protein: CASSPGGKDQPQHF
clone size: .; V gene: TRBV15; J gene: TRBJ2-2; D gene: .; CDR3 protein: CATSTLDNFPTGELFF
clone size: .; V gene: TRBV11-1; J gene: TRBJ1-1; D gene: .; CDR3 protein: CASSFYAESEAFF
clone size: .; V gene: TRBV6-1; J gene: TRBJ2-2; D gene: .; CDR3 protein: CASSHSRGAGELFF
clone size: .; V gene: TRBV2; J gene: TRBJ2-1; D gene: .; CDR3 protein: CASSPFAGQYNEQFF
clone size: .; V gene: TRBV29-1; J gene: TRBJ1-1; D gene: TRBD1; CDR3 protein: CSARTGATEAFF
clone size: .; V gene: TRBV11-3; J gene: TRBJ2-3; D gene: .; CDR3 protein: CASSLGAASTDTQYF
clone size: few; V gene: TRBV19; J gene: TRBJ1-1; D gene: .; CDR3 protein: CASRRTANTEAFF
clone size: many; V gene: TRBV11-3; J gene: TRBJ1-3; D gene: TRBD1; CDR3 protein: CASSLRQGTTIYF
clone size: .; V gene: TRBV7-9; J gene: TRBJ2-2; D gene: .; CDR3 protein: CASSLVPGSGELFF
clone size: .; V gene: TRBV5-1; J gene: TRBJ2-2; D gene: TRBD2; CDR3 protein: CASSLAYSSGSTGELFF
clone size: .; V gene: TRBV2; J gene: TRBJ1-5; D gene: .; CDR3 protein: CASSVEEGQPQHF
clone size: .; V gene: TRBV4-3; J gene: TRBJ1-2; D gene: .; CDR3 protein: CASSQSPTNYGYTF
clone size: .; V gene: TRBV10-3; J gene: TRBJ2-5; D gene: TRBD2; CDR3 protein: CAITPGTREQETQYF
clone size: .; V gene: TRBV5-1; J gene: TRBJ2-7; D gene: .; CDR3 protein: CASSLGSSGTAAGGNEQYF
clone size: .; V gene: TRBV5-5; J gene: TRBJ2-7; D gene: .; CDR3 protein: CASSLVGASGEQYF
clone size: few; V gene: TRBV5-1; J gene: TRBJ2-5; D gene: TRBD2; CDR3 protein: CASRAGGRGETQYF
clone size: .; V gene: TRBV18; J gene: TRBJ2-3; D gene: .; CDR3 protein: CASSPPTSLGDTQYF
clone size: .; V gene: TRBV7-2; J gene: TRBJ2-5; D gene: .; CDR3 protein: CASSLLGLGETQYF
clone size: .; V gene: TRBV5-1; J gene: TRBJ1-1; D gene: TRBD1; CDR3 protein: CASSLAGQTTEAFF
clone size: .; V gene: TRBV5-1; J gene: TRBJ1-1; D gene: TRBD1; CDR3 protein: CASSRGQGGVKMSTEAFF
clone size: .; V gene: TRBV10-3; J gene: TRBJ2-7; D gene: .; CDR3 protein: CAISDLGNEQYF
clone size: .; V gene: TRBV7-7; J gene: TRBJ2-1; D gene: .; CDR3 protein: CASSRSENNEQFF
clone size: .; V gene: TRBV2; J gene: TRBJ2-1; D gene: .; CDR3 protein: CASSPRPGGANEQFF
clone size: .; V gene: TRBV19; J gene: TRBJ2-7; D gene: TRBD2; CDR3 protein: CASSITSGSGNEQYF
clone size: .; V gene: TRBV5-1; J gene: TRBJ2-1; D gene: TRBD2; CDR3 protein: CASSAGLADNEQFF
clone size: once; V gene: TRBV6-6; J gene: TRBJ1-3; D gene: TRBD1; CDR3 protein: CASSYRGHAGNTIYF
clone size: .; V gene: TRBV18; J gene: TRBJ2-5; D gene: .; CDR3 protein: CASSPERETQYF